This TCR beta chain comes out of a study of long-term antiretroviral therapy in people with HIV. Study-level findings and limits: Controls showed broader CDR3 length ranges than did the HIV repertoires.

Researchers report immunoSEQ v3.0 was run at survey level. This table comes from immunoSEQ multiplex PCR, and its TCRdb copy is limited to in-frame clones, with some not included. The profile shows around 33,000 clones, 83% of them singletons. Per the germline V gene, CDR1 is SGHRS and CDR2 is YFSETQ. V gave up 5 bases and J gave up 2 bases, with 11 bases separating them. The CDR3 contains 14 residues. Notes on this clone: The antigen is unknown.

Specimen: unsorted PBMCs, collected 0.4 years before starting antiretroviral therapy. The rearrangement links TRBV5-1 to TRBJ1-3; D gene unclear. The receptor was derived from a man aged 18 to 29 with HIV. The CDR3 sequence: CASSHDVAGNTIYF. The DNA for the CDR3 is TGCGCCAGCAGTCACGACGTTGCTGGAAACACCATATATTTT.